These 29 T cell receptor beta chains originate from one sample sequenced in a study of cytomegalovirus exposure and HLA in healthy donors. Researchers ran the PCR with 60 Vbeta and 13 Jbeta primers. Only in-frame clones appear in the TCRdb table, and some are missing; sequencing was by immunoSEQ multiplex PCR. This sample has over 130,000 clones; around 80% occur once, and the top ten carry about 1.5%. The material sequenced was PBMCs. The receptor set was obtained from a man aged 30 to 45 in good health and CMV-seropositive.

This clone occurred a few times. This sequence joins TRBV6-1 and TRBJ1-5; maybe TRBD1 (5 bases). Looked up from germline, CDR1 is MNHNS and CDR2 is SASEGT. With 0 bases removed from V and 5 bases from J, the gap between germline ends came to 11 bases. The CDR3 loop spans 15 amino acids. The CDR3, as DNA: TGTGCCAGCAGTGAAGCGCTAACAGGTGATCAGCCCCAGCATTTT. It translates to CASSEALTGDQPQHF.

V is TRBV6-5 and J is TRBJ1-1, with D unresolved. The CDR3 loop spans 15 amino acids. Per germline, CDR1 MNHEY and CDR2 SVGAGI. Trimming left V 2 bases short and J 5 bases short, with 15 bases between. DNA for the CDR3: TGTGCCAGCAGTTACATGGAGGCCCCGGGTACTGAAGCTTTCTTT. Protein sequence: CASSYMEAPGTEAFF.

This clone was recorded only once. J is TRBJ2-5 and V is TRBV6-5; TRBD1 matches 10 bases. The germline V gene encodes CDR1 MNHEY and CDR2 SVGAGI. The CDR3 has 15 residues. Trimming took 1 base from V and 5 from J; bases not matched to a gene: 4. CDR3 bases: TGTGCCAGCAGTTACTTCAGGACAGGGGGGGAGACCCAGTACTTC. Its translation is CASSYFRTGGETQYF.

V usage is TRBV5-1 and J usage is TRBJ1-1, with 9 bases that match TRBD1. The CDR3 length is 16 residues. V lost 4 bases and J lost 4; bases outside the gene matches: 11. From germline, CDR1 is SGHRS and CDR2 YFSETQ. The CDR3 loop reads CASSPWTGAEGTEAFF. For the CDR3, the DNA is TGCGCCAGCAGCCCTTGGACAGGGGCGGAGGGCACTGAAGCTTTCTTT.

This rearrangement joins TRBV28 to TRBJ2-5; 11 bases line up with TRBD2. Germline V gene sequence: CDR1 MDHEN, CDR2 SYDVKM. V trimming: 4 bases; J trimming: 1 base; junction bases outside the gene matches: 5. The CDR3 consists of 16 residues. CDR3 in DNA: TGTGCCAGCAGTTCCGGGACTAGCGGAATCCAAGAGACCCAGTACTTC. Translated: CASSSGTSGIQETQYF.

This clone was picked up a small number of times. The rearrangement joins TRBV19 to TRBJ1-1, with TRBD1 matching 8 bases. Per germline, CDR1 LNHDA and CDR2 SQIVND (reference sequence). This CDR3 spans 14 amino acids. Germline trimming cut 3 bases from V and 5 bases from J; bases unmatched to any gene: 5. The CDR3 region has the DNA TGTGCCAGTAGTATTCAGGGGGCGTTTACTGAAGCTTTCTTT. Translation gives CASSIQGAFTEAFF.

The rearrangement uses TRBV6-1 and TRBJ1-4, with no clear D. The CDR3 is made up of 17 amino acids. Germline CDR1 reads MNHNS; CDR2 reads SASEGT. With 3 bases removed from V and 8 bases from J, the gap between germline ends came to 22 bases. CDR3 sequence: CASSDHSLARVEEKLFF. The CDR3 nucleotides read TGTGCCAGCAGTGACCATTCCTTAGCGCGGGTGGAAGAAAAACTGTTTTTT.

The rearrangement links TRBV5-1 to TRBJ2-7; TRBD2 aligns across 7 bases. V shed 2 bases, J shed 2 bases, and the junction held 7 bases outside the gene matches. The CDR3 length is 15 residues. CDR1 is SGHRS and CDR2 is YFSETQ in the germline V gene. In DNA form, the CDR3 reads TGCGCCAGCAGCTTAGGGAGGGTGTCCCCCTACGAGCAGTACTTC. Encoded protein: CASSLGRVSPYEQYF.

This clone turned up a few times. The J gene is TRBJ1-4, the V gene TRBV6-5; the D gene is possibly TRBD1 (6 bases). The CDR3 sequence is 14 residues long. V was trimmed by 7 bases and J by 7 bases, leaving 16 bases between them. Germline CDR1 is MNHEY and CDR2 is SVGAGI. CDR3 sequence: CASNNGGAGEKLFF. The CDR3 DNA reads TGTGCCAGCAACAATGGGGGGGCCGGTGAAAAACTGTTTTTT.

A single count supports this clone. The chain couples TRBV2 to TRBJ2-5, with D hard to call. The CDR3 has 11 residues. Between the trimmed V and J ends, which lost 6 bases and 5 bases, there was a span of 7 bases. Per the germline V gene, CDR1 is SNHLY and CDR2 is FYNNEI. The CDR3 loop reads CASSPLETQYF. In DNA form, the CDR3 reads TGTGCCAGCAGCCCCCTGGAGACCCAGTACTTC.

The CDR3 spells CSVVGPDTQYF. The CDR3 DNA sequence: TGCAGCGTTGTGGGGCCAGATACGCAGTATTTT. V usage is TRBV29-1 and J usage is TRBJ2-3, with TRBD1 as a possible D gene (5 bases). With 4 bases removed from V and 4 bases from J, the gap between germline ends came to 6 bases. The CDR3 consists of 11 residues. In germline, CDR1 is SQVTM, CDR2 ANQGSEA.

V is TRBV7-2 and J is TRBJ2-1; no definite D call. This CDR3 has 12 amino acids. Germline CDR1 reads SGHTA; CDR2 reads FQGNSA. Trimming took 1 base from V and 7 from J, leaving 5 bases between them. The CDR3 spells CASSLVRNEQFF. The CDR3, as DNA: TGTGCCAGCAGCTTAGTTAGAAATGAGCAGTTCTTC.

This chain joins TRBV2 and TRBJ2-1; D may be TRBD2 (5 bases). The length of the CDR3 is 14 residues. Germline V gives CDR1 SNHLY, CDR2 FYNNEI. With 8 bases removed from V and 0 bases from J, the gap between germline ends came to 11 bases. The CDR3 coding sequence is TGTGCCAGCGTCCCGGGATACTCCTACAATGAGCAGTTCTTC. This codes for CASVPGYSYNEQFF.

V gene TRBV15 combines with J gene TRBJ2-6; weak D call: TRBD1 (5 bases). Germline CDR1 LNHNV, CDR2 YYDKDF (reference sequence). V was shortened by 0 bases and J by 2 bases, with 17 bases between the two germline ends. The CDR3 runs 19 residues. CDR3 nucleotides: TGTGCCACCAGCAGAGATCCGCCAGGGTCGGACGCTGGGGCCAACGTCCTGACTTTC. Protein sequence: CATSRDPPGSDAGANVLTF.

CDR3 loop: CASTVQGGSYEQYF. In nucleotides, the CDR3 is TGTGCCAGCACTGTACAGGGGGGCTCCTACGAGCAGTACTTC. The V call is TRBV6-5, the J call TRBJ2-5, with 8 nucleotides matching TRBD1. TRBJ2-7 matches the DNA end more closely, so the J call is doubtful. CDR1 and CDR2 (germline): MNHEY, SVGAGI. The CDR3 covers 14 residues.

This clone was seen once. The chain couples TRBV7-3 to TRBJ2-3; possibly TRBD2 for D (5 bases). Germline-derived CDR1 and CDR2 are SGHTA and FQGTGA. CDR3 length: 15 residues. Trimming took 1 base from V and 4 from J, leaving 12 bases between them. The CDR3 DNA sequence: TGTGCCAGCAGCTTAAGTCCAGGAGGTGCAGATACGCAGTATTTT. It translates to CASSLSPGGADTQYF.

This clone was recorded once. V and J are TRBV10-3 and TRBJ2-2; D possibly corresponds to TRBD2 (6 bases). The germline gives CDR1 ENHRY, CDR2 SYGVKD. The V and J ends lost 6 bases and 3 bases respectively, with 8 bases between them. This CDR3 has 13 amino acids. For the CDR3, the DNA is TGTGCCATCAGGGGCGGGGACACCGGGGAGCTGTTTTTT. Its translation: CAIRGGDTGELFF.

This chain links TRBV19 with TRBJ2-1; D unresolved. Germline lookup yields CDR1 LNHDA and CDR2 SQIVND (reference sequence). There are 11 residues in the CDR3. V was cut by 9 bases and J by 7 bases, with 10 bases left in between. CDR3 in amino acids: CASRRENEQFF. In DNA, the CDR3 is TGTGCCAGCCGCCGCGAAAATGAGCAGTTCTTC.

V is TRBV5-8 and J is TRBJ1-3; D ambiguous. CDR3 length: 15 residues. Trimming took 2 bases from V and 2 from J, leaving 11 bases between them. From germline, CDR1 is SGHTS and CDR2 YDEGEE. The CDR3 here is CASSLRGSPGNTIYF. DNA of the CDR3: TGTGCCAGCAGCTTACGCGGATCCCCTGGAAACACCATATATTTT.

The chain links TRBV5-1 to TRBJ1-1; perhaps TRBD1 as D (5 bases). Germline CDR1 is SGHRS and CDR2 is YFSETQ. The CDR3 loop spans 13 amino acids. Trimming pared 4 bases from V and 1 base from J, leaving 8 bases between. The CDR3 here is CASSLQANTEAFF. In DNA form, the CDR3 reads TGCGCCAGCAGCCTACAGGCGAACACTGAAGCTTTCTTT.

The chain joins TRBV18 to TRBJ2-2, with TRBD2 identical over 11 bases. The V and J ends lost 5 bases and 5 bases, in that order; junction bases with no gene match: 4. The CDR3 extends over 15 amino acids. Germline assignment: CDR1 KGHSH and CDR2 LQKENI. This CDR3 reads CASSSRLAGTGELFF. CDR3 coding DNA: TGTGCCAGCTCATCTCGACTAGCGGGGACCGGGGAGCTGTTTTTT.

The rearrangement links TRBV30 to TRBJ1-1; D gene ambiguous. Germline CDR1 reads GTSNPN; CDR2 reads SVGIG (reference sequence). There are 11 residues in the CDR3. The germline V and J ends were trimmed by 6 bases and 3 bases, with 8 bases remaining between them. CDR3 sequence: CACEHDTEAFF. In DNA form, the CDR3 reads TGTGCCTGCGAGCATGACACTGAAGCTTTCTTT.

The chain has TRBV4-2 and TRBJ2-2, with 7 bases that match TRBD2. This CDR3 is built from 15 residues. Germline trimming cut 1 base from V and 10 bases from J; bases unmatched to any gene: 9. Per germline, CDR1 LGHNA and CDR2 YNFKEQ. CDR3 in DNA: TGTGCCAGCAGCCAAGGGGGAGGGAGCAGGAAGGAGCTGTTTTTT. It yields the protein CASSQGGGSRKELFF.

About this clone itself: Here the CDR3 omits its conserved ending phenylalanine or tryptophan, so a read error is the likely source. The chain links TRBV11-2 to TRBJ2-7; TRBD2 agrees at 13 bases. Germline V CDR1 and CDR2: SGHAT, FQNNGV. V shed 5 bases and J 0 bases; nucleotides not matched to a gene: 4. This CDR3 contains 16 residues. The CDR3 nucleotides are TGTGCCAGCAGCCTGAGGACTAGCGGGAGCTCCTACGAGCAGTACCTC. As protein: CASSLRTSGSSYEQYL.

The chain employs TRBV28 and TRBJ2-1; the D gene is possibly TRBD2 (7 bases). This CDR3 contains 16 residues. V was shortened by 7 bases and J by 4 bases, with 20 bases between the two germline ends. The germline gives CDR1 MDHEN, CDR2 SYDVKM. DNA for the CDR3: TGTGCCAGCACCGATGGGGGCGGGAGTGCGTACAATGAGCAGTTCTTC. Translating gives CASTDGGGSAYNEQFF.

This chain links TRBV6-5 with TRBJ1-2; D unresolved. Germline CDR1 MNHEY, CDR2 SVGAGI. The CDR3 is 16 amino acids. Trimming took 0 bases from V and 1 from J, leaving 12 bases between them. CDR3 protein: CASSYSPVFINYGYTF. Here the CDR3 DNA reads TGTGCCAGCAGTTACTCTCCCGTATTTATTAACTATGGCTACACCTTC.

This clone was observed a few times. The chain has TRBV7-9 and TRBJ1-3; D might be TRBD1 (6 bases). V was trimmed by 6 bases and J by 0 bases, leaving 12 bases between them. CDR1 and CDR2 (germline): SEHNR, FQNEAQ (reference sequence). CDR3 length: 15 amino acids. CDR3 region: CASRDSRTSGNTIYF. In DNA form, the CDR3 reads TGTGCCAGCAGGGACAGCCGAACCTCTGGAAACACCATATATTTT.

The rearrangement links TRBV19 to TRBJ2-3; the D gene is possibly TRBD2 (5 bases). Trimming took 6 bases from V and 2 from J, leaving 12 bases between them. This CDR3 has 14 residues. CDR1 and CDR2 (germline): LNHDA, SQIVND (reference sequence). The CDR3 region has the DNA TGTGCCAGTAGCTCCATCGGGAACACAGATACGCAGTATTTT. Translating it yields CASSSIGNTDTQYF.

J is TRBJ2-7 and V is TRBV5-1; TRBD1 matches at 12 bases. The CDR3 consists of 14 residues. Trimming removed 4 bases from V and 5 bases from J; junction bases left unmatched: 4. Germline CDR1 and CDR2: SGHRS and YFSETQ. The CDR3 reads CASSLGQGANEQYF. The CDR3 DNA is TGCGCCAGCAGCCTGGGACAGGGGGCGAACGAGCAGTACTTC.